This T cell receptor (beta chain) was identified in a study of blood T cell repertoires in COVID-19. Across the whole study: Sites across the United States, Italy and Spain contributed samples from acute and convalescent COVID-19. T cells, B-cell-depleted T cells, or PBMCs supplied cDNA or gDNA.

Donors in Cohort 3 counted as recovered after two negative PCRs, clearance, or symptom resolution. Generated by immunoSEQ multiplex PCR, the TCRdb table keeps only in-frame clones and is missing some. Among about 300,000 clones listed, around 90% were seen once. In germline, CDR1 is SGDLS, CDR2 YYNGEE. CDR3 length equals 17 residues. V gave up 0 bases and J gave up 5 bases, with 20 bases separating them. Sequencing used PBMCs or T cells enriched from blood (not recorded which). This TCR came from a young woman who had recovered from COVID-19. The chain couples TRBV9 to TRBJ1-1, with a possible D match to TRBD1 (5 bases). The CDR3 nucleotides read TGTGCCAGCAGCGTAGGGCAGGGTGTCTCGTCGAGGACTGAAGCTTTCTTT. It specifies CASSVGQGVSSRTEAFF.